The rows below give T cell receptor beta chains drawn from one sample of a study of radiotherapy plus CTLA-4 blockade in lung cancer. This table comes from immunoSEQ multiplex PCR, and its TCRdb copy is limited to in-frame clones, with some not included. Here the sample spans about 83,000 clones, around 78% being singletons. The material sequenced was peripheral blood, taken from a patient treated with radiotherapy plus ipilimumab. These receptors were taken from a human donor with non-small cell lung cancer who had a partial response to radiotherapy plus ipilimumab. Some clones in this sample may be carry-over from other donors' samples. Each CDR3 is given with its conserved first and last residue. The D gene is left open where the match is weak. Expanded clones are given a class, and other clones once, few, many or no size at all.

size,V,D,J,DNA,CDR3
NA,TRBV7-2,NA,TRBJ1-5,TGTGCCAGCAGCTTAGGGGGGGGCAATCAGCCCCAGCATTTT,CASSLGGGNQPQHF
NA,TRBV21-1,NA,TRBJ1-5,TGTGCCAGCAGCAACGCAGGGGGCTATCAGCCCCAGCATTTT,CASSNAGGYQPQHF
NA,TRBV2,TRBD2,TRBJ2-1,TGTGCCAGCACTATGTTGGGCGGGGGGGCGTATGAGCAGTTCTTC,CASTMLGGGAYEQFF
few,TRBV7-3,TRBD1,TRBJ2-5,TGTGCCAGCAGCGCAACAGGGGCAGGAGAGACCCAGTACTTC,CASSATGAGETQYF
few,TRBV6-6,TRBD1,TRBJ2-1,TGTGCCAGCAAAGCACAGGGGGCGTACAATGAGCAGTTCTTC,CASKAQGAYNEQFF
NA,TRBV2,TRBD1,TRBJ2-7,TGTGCCAGCAGTTCAGACAGGGTCACCGAGCAGTACTTC,CASSSDRVTEQYF
NA,TRBV7-2,TRBD2,TRBJ2-7,TGTGCCAGCAGCTTAGCTAGCGGGAAGCATTACGAGCAGTACTTC,CASSLASGKHYEQYF
NA,TRBV5-1,NA,TRBJ1-1,TGCGCCAGCAGTTCCGGACAGAACACTGAAGCTTTCTTT,CASSSGQNTEAFF
NA,TRBV4-1,NA,TRBJ2-1,TGCGCCAGCAGCCAAGCCACCCGTAGCAATGAGCAGTTCTTC,CASSQATRSNEQFF
NA,TRBV7-9,NA,TRBJ1-1,TGTGCCAGCAGCCGTGGACAGTATGAAGCTTTCTTT,CASSRGQYEAFF
NA,TRBV2,NA,TRBJ1-4,TGTGCCAGCAGCTCTGGCTCAACTAATGAAAAACTGTTTTTT,CASSSGSTNEKLFF
few,TRBV7-3,NA,TRBJ2-2,TGTGCCAGCAGCCCCGGACAGAACACCGGGGAGCTGTTTTTT,CASSPGQNTGELFF
NA,TRBV4-2,NA,TRBJ1-1,TGTGCCAGCAGCCCCCGACAGGATACAGAAGCTTTCTTT,CASSPRQDTEAFF
once,TRBV28,TRBD1,TRBJ2-5,TGTGCCAGCAGATCCTACAGGGGATCGGAGACCCAGTACTTC,CASRSYRGSETQYF
NA,TRBV12-5,TRBD2,TRBJ2-1,TGTGCTAGTGGTTTGGTACTTCTAGCGGGGGACAGCTGGGGTGAGCAGTTCTTC,CASGLVLLAGDSWGEQFF
NA,TRBV6-1,NA,TRBJ1-1,TGTGCCAGCAGTGAAGAAACGGGGGTTAGTGAAGCTTTCTTT,CASSEETGVSEAFF
many,TRBV7-6,NA,TRBJ1-4,TGTGCCAGCAGCCCCTGGAGGGCGGCTAATGAAAAACTGTTTTTT,CASSPWRAANEKLFF
NA,TRBV5-1,NA,TRBJ2-1,TGCGCCAGCAGCTTGGGGCAGTACAATGAGCAGTTCTTC,CASSLGQYNEQFF
NA,TRBV7-7,NA,TRBJ2-7,TGTGCCAGCAGTTCGGACAGAGGCTACGAGCAGTACTTC,CASSSDRGYEQYF
NA,TRBV15,TRBD1,TRBJ2-7,TGTGCCACCAGCCTAGGACAGGGTCGTTACTACGAGCAGTACTTC,CATSLGQGRYYEQYF
NA,TRBV29-1,NA,TRBJ1-1,TGCAGCGTTGGATCGGTCACTGAAGCTTTCTTT,CSVGSVTEAFF
NA,TRBV4-3,NA,TRBJ2-5,TGCGCCAGCAGCCAACACGGGGGTGGCGAGACCCAGTACTTC,CASSQHGGGETQYF
NA,TRBV6-1,NA,TRBJ1-5,TGTGCCAGCAGCCGAATCTCTACGGACTATCAGCCCCAGCATTTT,CASSRISTDYQPQHF
few,TRBV14,NA,TRBJ2-5,TGTGCCAGCAGCCCGGGCGCGGGAAAGACCCAGTACTTC,CASSPGAGKTQYF
NA,TRBV14,NA,TRBJ1-1,TGTGCCAGCAGCCATTCTACGAACACTGAAGCTTTCTTT,CASSHSTNTEAFF
NA,TRBV2,NA,TRBJ2-7,TGTGCCAGCAGGGAGGGGTCCTACGAGCAGTACTTC,CASREGSYEQYF
few,TRBV28,NA,TRBJ1-3,TGTGCCAGCAGAATAGACGGGTTCTCCGGAAACACCATATATTTT,CASRIDGFSGNTIYF
NA,TRBV7-8,TRBD1,TRBJ1-1,TGTGCCAGCAGCTTAGCGGGGGGACAGGGGAACACTGAAGCTTTCTTT,CASSLAGGQGNTEAFF
NA,TRBV7-2,TRBD1,TRBJ1-1,TGTGCCAGCAGCCCGGGGACAGTTAGGGGTGAAGCTTTCTTT,CASSPGTVRGEAFF